The sequence of this T cell receptor beta chain was determined in a study of CD8+ T cells in alopecia areata. As the sequencing template, cDNA was produced by extracting RNA and reverse transcribing it. Clones were sequenced by immunoSEQ multiplex PCR, and TCRdb holds only the in-frame ones, with some missing. The sample has fewer than 200,000 clones, 58% seen once; the top ten hold 16%. Regarding treatment: oral pan-JAK inhibitor, 5-10 mg twice daily. CDR3 size: 14 residues. Per the germline V gene, CDR1 is SQVTM and CDR2 is ANQGSEA. V lost 8 bases, J lost 2 bases, and 8 bases stayed unmatched. This clone was counted a few times.

Source: CD4+ T cells sorted from blood, taken at approximately week 56, from a patient treated with tofacitinib. The chain joins TRBV29-1 to TRBJ2-5, with 10 bases identical to TRBD2. This clonotype was sampled from a human donor with alopecia areata. The CDR3 protein is CSLKTSGPQETQYF. DNA for the CDR3: TGCAGCCTGAAGACTAGCGGGCCTCAAGAGACCCAGTACTTC.